The 5 T cell receptor beta chains listed next were all sequenced from one sample in a study of shared T cell receptors in the human thymus (dated by TCRdb to 2020 to 2023). Library prep was done by the immunoSEQ multiplex PCR assay. The immuneACCESS repertoire file appears here via TCRdb, limited to in-frame rearrangements. These files lack a portion of the clones; in checked studies, under half of the deficit traces to unresolved V genes, and the cause of the others is not known. Here the sample has some 760,000 clones; approximately 85% occur a single time. Over 0.008% of the sample is held by the ten biggest clonotypes. The sample was also linked to a second study, of human thymus T cells.

What was sequenced was thymocytes. These receptors all come from a girl under two years old with a congenital heart defect. Donor details come from another sample of the same person, matched by shared clones.

The rearrangement links TRBV6-1 to TRBJ2-5; 7 bases align to TRBD1. V was pared by 10 bases and J by 4 bases, with 9 bases of the junction left unmatched. The CDR3 loop spans 13 amino acids. The V gene's germline CDR1 is MNHNS and CDR2 SASEGT. The CDR3 protein is CATTGEGRETQYF. DNA of the CDR3: TGTGCCACTACAGGGGAAGGTAGAGAGACCCAGTACTTC.

The V call is TRBV5-6, the J call TRBJ2-5, with TRBD1 matching over 9 bases. CDR3 length: 17 residues. Unmatched junction bases numbered 13, after V lost 2 bases and J lost 5 bases. Germline V gene data show CDR1 as SGHDT and CDR2 as YYEEEE. The CDR3 here is CASSFAGTGFWMETQYF. The CDR3 DNA is TGTGCCAGCAGCTTCGCCGGGACAGGGTTTTGGATGGAGACCCAGTACTTC.

The CDR3 spells CASGLARAGGSFEQYF. CDR3 in DNA: TGTGCTAGTGGTTTGGCCCGAGCAGGGGGGTCGTTCGAGCAGTACTTC. This chain uses TRBV12-5 with TRBJ2-7; a possible D gene is TRBD1 (7 bases). The CDR3 length is 16 residues. CDR1 is LGHNT and CDR2 is FRNRAP in the germline V gene. V dropped 1 base and J dropped 6 bases, with 19 bases sitting between them.

The CDR3 bases are TGTGCCAGCAGCCAAGAGACAGGGGGCCGGGTTATCGAGACCCAGTACTTC. Residues: CASSQETGGRVIETQYF. The J gene is TRBJ2-5, the V gene TRBV5-4, with 10 bases lining up with TRBD1. The V segment lost 4 bases and the J segment 5 bases; nucleotides outside the gene matches: 14. Per the germline V gene, CDR1 is SGHNT and CDR2 is YYREEE (reference sequence). The CDR3 is made up of 17 amino acids.

The J gene is TRBJ1-1, the V gene TRBV5-8, with 7 positions matching TRBD1. The CDR3 totals 18 residues. Germline values: CDR1 SGHTS, CDR2 YDEGEE. The trim removed 0 bases at V and 6 bases at J, leaving 17 bases unmatched. As DNA, the CDR3 is TGTGCCAGCAGCTTGGAGGGGGCCGCTCTCAGGGTGCTCCCTGAAGCTTTCTTT. Its protein is CASSLEGAALRVLPEAFF.